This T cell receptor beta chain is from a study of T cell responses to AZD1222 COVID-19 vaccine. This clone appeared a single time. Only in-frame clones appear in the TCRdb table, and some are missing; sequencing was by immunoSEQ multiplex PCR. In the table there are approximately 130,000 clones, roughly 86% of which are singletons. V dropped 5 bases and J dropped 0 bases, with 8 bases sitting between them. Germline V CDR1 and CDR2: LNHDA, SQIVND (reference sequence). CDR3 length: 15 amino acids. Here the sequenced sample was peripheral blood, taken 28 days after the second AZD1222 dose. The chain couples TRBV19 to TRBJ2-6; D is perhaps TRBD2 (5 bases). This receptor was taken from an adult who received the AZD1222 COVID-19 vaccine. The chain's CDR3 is CASSVGNSGANVLTF. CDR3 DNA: TGTGCCAGTAGTGTCGGGAACTCTGGGGCCAACGTCCTGACTTTC.